These T cell receptor beta chains were read from a single sample in a study of OX40 agonist ivuxolimab in advanced cancers. TCRdb keeps only in-frame clones here, not all; method: immunoSEQ multiplex PCR. The table lists 35,000 to 45,000 clones, 82% of them singletons, with roughly 24% in the top ten. Sequences were derived from CD4+ or CD8+ T cells sorted from blood, sampled in a trial of the OX40 agonist ivuxolimab. These receptor sequences come from an adult with an advanced solid tumor such as melanoma, head and neck, liver or kidney cancer. Both conserved end residues are part of each CDR3. Each record gives: D gene, J gene, clone size, V gene, CDR3 protein, CDR3 DNA. A D gene is named only where the DNA matches it firmly. The size field is filled for only some rows; it gives once, few, many or a size class.

D: .; J: TRBJ2-7; size: .; V: TRBV5-1; CDR3: CASSPPGQIYEQYF; DNA: TGCGCCAGCAGCCCCCCCGGACAGATCTACGAGCAGTACTTC
D: TRBD2; J: TRBJ2-3; size: .; V: TRBV6-5; CDR3: CASSSYEREIADTQYF; DNA: TGTGCCAGCAGTTCCTACGAGCGGGAGATCGCAGATACGCAGTATTTT
D: .; J: TRBJ1-1; size: few; V: TRBV7-8; CDR3: CASSLVSAGGTEAFF; DNA: TGTGCCAGCAGCTTAGTGAGCGCGGGGGGCACTGAAGCTTTCTTT
D: .; J: TRBJ2-7; size: .; V: TRBV7-9; CDR3: CASSLQDGPSYEQYF; DNA: TGTGCCAGCAGCTTACAGGACGGTCCGTCCTACGAGCAGTACTTC
D: .; J: TRBJ2-1; size: .; V: TRBV5-6; CDR3: CASLSWKGQGTSYNEQFF; DNA: TGTGCCAGCCTATCCTGGAAGGGCCAGGGGACCTCCTACAATGAGCAGTTCTTC
D: .; J: TRBJ2-7; size: .; V: TRBV27; CDR3: CASSLSGNYQTYEQYF; DNA: TGTGCCAGCAGTTTAAGTGGGAACTATCAAACCTACGAGCAGTACTTC
D: TRBD2; J: TRBJ2-1; size: .; V: TRBV9; CDR3: CASSVATSGGANEQFF; DNA: TGTGCCAGCAGCGTAGCGACTAGCGGGGGGGCCAATGAGCAGTTCTTC
D: .; J: TRBJ2-1; size: once; V: TRBV30; CDR3: CAWSGAIEQFF; DNA: TGTGCCTGGAGCGGGGCCATTGAGCAGTTCTTC
D: .; J: TRBJ1-5; size: .; V: TRBV9; CDR3: CASSQAHSNQPQHF; DNA: TGTGCCAGCAGTCAGGCGCATAGCAATCAGCCCCAGCATTTT
D: .; J: TRBJ1-3; size: .; V: TRBV5-1; CDR3: CASSKDLSSGNTIYF; DNA: TGCGCCAGCAGCAAGGACCTGTCCTCTGGAAACACCATATATTTT
D: .; J: TRBJ1-2; size: .; V: TRBV11-2; CDR3: CASNLRESDYGYTF; DNA: TGTGCCAGCAACCTCAGGGAATCGGACTATGGCTACACCTTC
D: .; J: TRBJ2-7; size: .; V: TRBV4-3; CDR3: CASSQEGGAYEQYF; DNA: TGCGCCAGCAGCCAAGAGGGCGGAGCTTACGAGCAGTACTTC
D: .; J: TRBJ1-1; size: .; V: TRBV5-4; CDR3: CASSSPDRGAFF; DNA: TGTGCCAGCAGCTCCCCGGACAGAGGAGCTTTCTTT
D: .; J: TRBJ2-1; size: .; V: TRBV4-3; CDR3: CARARLHPHNEQFF; DNA: TGCGCCAGAGCCCGATTACACCCCCACAATGAGCAGTTCTTC
D: .; J: TRBJ2-1; size: .; V: TRBV7-2; CDR3: CASRLDLREQFF; DNA: TGTGCCAGCAGACTAGACCTCCGGGAGCAGTTCTTC
D: TRBD1; J: TRBJ2-7; size: .; V: TRBV5-1; CDR3: CASSSGQGYEQYF; DNA: TGCGCCAGCAGTTCCGGACAGGGCTACGAGCAGTACTTC
D: .; J: TRBJ2-2; size: .; V: TRBV9; CDR3: CASSVAPPTGFAGELFF; DNA: TGTGCCAGCAGCGTAGCTCCACCCACAGGGTTTGCCGGGGAGCTGTTTTTT
D: .; J: TRBJ2-1; size: .; V: TRBV28; CDR3: CASSFPPIFSDSSYNEQFF; DNA: TGTGCCAGCAGTTTCCCCCCAATCTTTTCCGACAGCTCCTACAATGAGCAGTTCTTC
D: .; J: TRBJ2-7; size: .; V: TRBV18; CDR3: CASSPPGGTYEQYF; DNA: TGTGCCAGCTCACCACCGGGGGGAACCTACGAGCAGTACTTC
D: TRBD1; J: TRBJ2-7; size: .; V: TRBV10-3; CDR3: CAIRGTGHPYEQYF; DNA: TGTGCCATCAGGGGGACAGGCCATCCCTACGAGCAGTACTTC
D: .; J: TRBJ2-5; size: few; V: TRBV18; CDR3: CASSPLTSRETQYF; DNA: TGTGCCAGCTCACCACTTACTAGTCGAGAGACCCAGTACTTC